This section outlines one TCR beta chain sequence together with its context. What it binds is unknown. The data were obtained in a study of human CD4 T cells and Enterobacteriaceae. The study's findings and limits: Ex vivo reactivity came only from nucleotide matches to CFSE-low cultures. Specific clonotypes appeared less expanded ex vivo than cross-reactive ones.

The CDR3 extends over 16 amino acids. Looked up from germline, CDR1 is SGDLS and CDR2 is YYNGEE. With 2 bases clipped from V and 0 bases from J, the junction kept 8 bases outside the gene matches. Ex vivo total memory CD4+ samples were deeply sequenced, detecting one cell in 200,000. Profiled with immunoSEQ multiplex PCR; TCRdb holds only in-frame clones, not every one. The table records about 27,000 clones, around 80% of them present only once. Sorting took every CD4+ cell except CD45RA+CCR7+CD95- naive cells, reaching over 98% purity. Sample: memory CD4+ T cells from blood. The sequence was obtained from a human donor in good health. The chain employs TRBV9 and TRBJ2-7, with TRBD1 matching 7 bases. DNA of the CDR3: TGTGCCAGCAGCGTCTCGACAGGGCAGAGCTCCTACGAGCAGTACTTC. It is translated as CASSVSTGQSSYEQYF.